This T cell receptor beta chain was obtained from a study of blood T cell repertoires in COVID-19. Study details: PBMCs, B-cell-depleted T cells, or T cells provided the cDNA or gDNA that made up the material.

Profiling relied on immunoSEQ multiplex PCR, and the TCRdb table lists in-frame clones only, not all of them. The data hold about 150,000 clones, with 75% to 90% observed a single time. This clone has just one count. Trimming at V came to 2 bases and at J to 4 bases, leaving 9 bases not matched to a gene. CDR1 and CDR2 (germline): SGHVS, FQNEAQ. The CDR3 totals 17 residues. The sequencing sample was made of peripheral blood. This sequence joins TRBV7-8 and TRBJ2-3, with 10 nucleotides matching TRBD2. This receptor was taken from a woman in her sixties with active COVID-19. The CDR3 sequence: CASSLQSGRGNADTQYF. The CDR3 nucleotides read TGTGCCAGCAGCTTACAAAGCGGGAGGGGTAATGCAGATACGCAGTATTTT.